This is a list of T cell receptor beta chains from one sample in a study of T cells in Graves' hyperthyroidism and ophthalmopathy. TCRdb analysed the multiplex PCR reads with MiXCR anew, one entry per CDR3 protein. The profile shows around 360,000 distinct CDR3 sequences, over 12% of them singletons. Specimen: blood. The receptors shown here come from a woman aged 60-70 years with Graves' ophthalmopathy. CDR3s include the opening cysteine and the closing phenylalanine or tryptophan. D genes are given only for firm matches. Not all rows give a size; the values are once, few, many and, for expanded clones, a class.

V: TRBV28
size: NA
D: NA
J: TRBJ1-1
CDR3: CASSQEQGNTEAFF
DNA: TGTGCCAGCAGCCAAGAACAGGGGAACACTGAAGCTTTCTTT

V: TRBV5-1
size: many
D: NA
J: TRBJ2-1
CDR3: CASSWDFYNEQFF
DNA: TGCGCCAGCAGCTGGGACTTTTACAATGAGCAGTTCTTC

V: TRBV11-3
size: many
D: NA
J: TRBJ2-4
CDR3: CASSLFKGSPKNIQYF
DNA: TGTGCCAGCAGCCTCTTCAAGGGATCTCCCAAAAACATTCAGTACTTC

V: TRBV20-1
size: few
D: NA
J: TRBJ2-3
CDR3: CSARAGTTNTQYF
DNA: TGCAGTGCTAGAGCCGGGACCACAAATACGCAGTATTTT

V: TRBV9
size: few
D: NA
J: TRBJ1-5
CDR3: CASSPDSGHQKPQHF
DNA: TGTGCCAGCAGCCCCGACTCGGGGCACCAAAAGCCCCAGCATTTT

V: TRBV19
size: NA
D: TRBD2
J: TRBJ2-2
CDR3: CASSRGLNTGELFF
DNA: TGTGCCAGTAGTAGGGGACTAAACACCGGGGAGCTGTTTTTT

V: TRBV7-9
size: NA
D: NA
J: TRBJ2-3
CDR3: CASRFGSPDTQYF
DNA: TGTGCCAGCAGGTTCGGGAGTCCAGATACGCAGTATTTT

V: TRBV10-1
size: NA
D: NA
J: TRBJ2-3
CDR3: CASRDRLFADTQYF
DNA: TGCGCCAGCAGAGACAGGCTTTTCGCAGATACGCAGTATTTT

V: TRBV5-1
size: few
D: NA
J: TRBJ2-5
CDR3: CASSLGVGNQETQYF
DNA: TGCGCCAGCAGCTTGGGAGTGGGCAACCAAGAGACCCAGTACTTC

V: TRBV7-9
size: many
D: NA
J: TRBJ2-2
CDR3: CASSSPGNANTGELFF
DNA: TGTGCCAGCAGCTCCCCCGGAAACGCGAACACCGGGGAGCTGTTTTTT

V: TRBV12-3/TRBV12-4
size: few
D: NA
J: TRBJ2-6
CDR3: CASSPPQGYSGANVLTF
DNA: TGTGCCAGCAGTCCGCCCCAGGGATACTCTGGGGCCAACGTCCTGACTTTC

V: TRBV9
size: NA
D: NA
J: TRBJ2-2
CDR3: CASSVSPGGGGSNTGELFF
DNA: TGTGCCAGCAGCGTAAGCCCTGGGGGTGGAGGATCGAACACCGGGGAGCTGTTTTTT

V: TRBV6-1
size: NA
D: NA
J: TRBJ1-1
CDR3: CASKSKSGAFF
DNA: TGTGCCAGCAAGTCTAAGAGTGGCGCTTTCTTT

V: TRBV10-3
size: many
D: NA
J: TRBJ2-5
CDR3: CAISEGQGETQYF
DNA: TGTGCCATCAGTGAGGGGCAGGGGGAGACCCAGTACTTC

V: TRBV5-4
size: NA
D: NA
J: TRBJ2-2
CDR3: CASSLGTDGELFF
DNA: TGTGCCAGCAGCTTGGGTACCGACGGGGAGCTGTTTTTT

V: TRBV20-1
size: many
D: TRBD2
J: TRBJ2-5
CDR3: CSARTSGEETQYF
DNA: TGCAGTGCTCGGACTAGCGGAGAAGAGACCCAGTACTTC

V: TRBV28
size: NA
D: NA
J: TRBJ1-2
CDR3: CASSKGPTANYGYTF
DNA: TGTGCCAGCAGTAAGGGCCCTACAGCTAACTATGGCTACACCTTC

V: TRBV4-1
size: many
D: TRBD2
J: TRBJ2-1
CDR3: CASSPERELEQFF
DNA: TGCGCCAGCAGTCCCGAGCGGGAGCTTGAGCAGTTCTTC

V: TRBV2
size: few
D: NA
J: TRBJ2-2
CDR3: CASSEGVRGPLFF
DNA: TGTGCCAGCAGTGAAGGGGTCAGGGGCCCGCTGTTTTTT

V: TRBV29-1
size: many
D: NA
J: TRBJ2-7
CDR3: CSVETGGAGGVYEQYF
DNA: TGCAGCGTCGAAACTGGTGGGGCGGGCGGAGTCTACGAGCAGTACTTC

V: TRBV9
size: few
D: NA
J: TRBJ2-1
CDR3: CASSLAGLTEYNEQFF
DNA: TGTGCCAGCAGCCTAGCAGGACTAACGGAATACAATGAGCAGTTCTTC

V: TRBV29-1
size: NA
D: TRBD2
J: TRBJ2-3
CDR3: CSVESASGRIDTQYF
DNA: TGCAGCGTTGAAAGTGCTAGCGGGAGGATAGATACGCAGTATTTT

V: TRBV2
size: many
D: NA
J: TRBJ2-6
CDR3: CASSGVSGANVLTF
DNA: TGTGCCAGCTCAGGGGTTTCTGGGGCCAACGTCCTGACTTTC

V: TRBV20-1
size: few
D: NA
J: TRBJ2-5
CDR3: CGTRGQETQYF
DNA: TGCGGAACCAGGGGACAAGAGACCCAGTACTTC

V: TRBV12-3/TRBV12-4
size: many
D: TRBD1
J: TRBJ2-1
CDR3: CASSPLGGTGSNEQFF
DNA: TGTGCCAGCAGTCCGCTCGGGGGGACAGGGTCCAATGAGCAGTTCTTC

V: TRBV20-1
size: many
D: TRBD2
J: TRBJ2-7
CDR3: CSARAGTSGAEQYF
DNA: TGCAGTGCTAGAGCCGGGACTAGCGGCGCCGAGCAGTACTTC

V: TRBV12-3/TRBV12-4
size: many
D: NA
J: TRBJ2-5
CDR3: CASNPGAQETQYF
DNA: TGTGCCAGCAACCCGGGGGCCCAAGAGACCCAGTACTTC

V: TRBV2
size: many
D: TRBD2
J: TRBJ2-1
CDR3: CASRKGLAGFPEQFF
DNA: TGTGCCAGCAGGAAGGGACTAGCGGGATTCCCTGAGCAGTTCTTC

V: TRBV27
size: NA
D: NA
J: TRBJ2-2
CDR3: CASKERLTGELFF
DNA: TGTGCCAGCAAAGAGCGTTTGACCGGGGAGCTGTTTTTT

V: TRBV5-1
size: NA
D: TRBD2
J: TRBJ2-3
CDR3: CAGSGGDTDTQYF
DNA: TGCGCCGGCAGCGGGGGGGACACAGATACGCAGTATTTT

V: TRBV12-3/TRBV12-4
size: many
D: TRBD1
J: TRBJ2-3
CDR3: CASSSRQGDTQYF
DNA: TGTGCCAGCAGTAGCCGACAGGGGGATACGCAGTATTTT